Below, 19 T cell receptor beta chains from the same sample are listed, as sequenced in a study of blood T cell repertoires in COVID-19. Method: immunoSEQ multiplex PCR; TCRdb's copy keeps in-frame clones and lacks some. The sample carries some 300,000 clones, 70% to 90% recorded once. Sequencing was done on a sample of peripheral blood. The source is a woman in her fifties or sixties with COVID-19, enrolled during active disease.

This clone has just one count. V is TRBV6-5 and J is TRBJ2-7; TRBD2 agrees at 12 bases. Germline trimming cut 6 bases from V and 6 bases from J; bases unmatched to any gene: 9. Per the germline V gene, CDR1 is MNHEY and CDR2 is SVGAGI. This CDR3 is 15 amino acids long. The CDR3, as DNA: TGTGCCAGCAGACTACAGACTAGCGGGAGACCCGAGCAGTACTTC. Translation: CASRLQTSGRPEQYF.

This chain links TRBV7-2 with TRBJ1-6; the match to TRBD1 covers 7 bases. The V and J ends lost 5 bases and 5 bases, in that order; junction bases with no gene match: 6. The germline V gene has CDR1 SGHTA and CDR2 FQGNSA. The CDR3 spans 15 residues. The chain's CDR3 is CASSPGQENNSPLHF. The CDR3 DNA reads as TGTGCCAGCAGCCCCGGACAGGAGAATAATTCACCCCTCCACTTT.

This clone appeared a single time. This chain connects TRBV7-9 to TRBJ1-6; D is perhaps TRBD1 (6 bases). Trimming cost V 2 bases and J 9 bases, with 17 bases left between them. This CDR3 is built from 16 residues. Germline V CDR1 and CDR2: SEHNR, FQNEAQ (reference sequence). The CDR3 DNA reads as TGTGCCAGCAGCTTATCGAGGACAGCCTGGGGTTCACCCCTCCACTTT. Residues: CASSLSRTAWGSPLHF.

The chain uses TRBV4-2 and TRBJ1-5; tentatively, D is TRBD1 (5 bases). The CDR3 length is 17 residues. Germline loops: CDR1 LGHNA, CDR2 YNFKEQ. Trimming removed 1 base from V and 0 bases from J, with 13 bases in between. The CDR3 is CASSQVRGTYSNQPQHF. The CDR3 DNA reads as TGTGCCAGCAGCCAAGTGCGGGGGACCTATAGCAATCAGCCCCAGCATTTT.

The CDR3 DNA follows: TGCGCCAGCAGCTTCCAAGCGGGAGCCTACAATGAGCAGTTCTTC. This gives the protein CASSFQAGAYNEQFF. The rearrangement links TRBV5-1 to TRBJ2-1, with 8 nucleotides matching TRBD2. The CDR3 loop spans 15 amino acids. Germline V gene sequence: CDR1 SGHRS, CDR2 YFSETQ. V lost 2 bases and J lost 2; bases outside the gene matches: 3.

The chain recombines TRBV6-2 or TRBV6-3 with TRBJ2-1; D perhaps matches TRBD2 (6 bases). The CDR3 extends over 17 amino acids. CDR1 and CDR2 from the germline V gene are MNHEY and SVGEGT. V was cut by 2 bases and J by 0 bases, with 14 bases left in between. The CDR3 reads CASSYPSGESSYNEQFF. Written as DNA, the CDR3 is TGTGCCAGCAGTTACCCCTCGGGAGAGAGCTCCTACAATGAGCAGTTCTTC.

V and J are TRBV5-6 and TRBJ2-7; 8 bases fit TRBD2. The germline CDR1 and CDR2 sequences are SGHDT and YYEEEE. This CDR3 has 15 residues. Trimming at V came to 0 bases and at J to 5 bases, leaving 7 bases not matched to a gene. The CDR3 region has the DNA TGTGCCAGCAGCTTGGTAACGGGAGGGCCTAACGAGCAGTACTTC. Protein product: CASSLVTGGPNEQYF.

This chain uses TRBV9 with TRBJ2-7; TRBD1 matches at 8 bases. The V gene end was trimmed by 3 bases and the J gene end by 1 base; junction bases not matched to a gene: 6. This CDR3 is built from 15 residues. Germline V CDR1 and CDR2: SGDLS, YYNGEE. The CDR3 coding sequence is TGTGCCAGCAGCGCTGGACAGGGAGGTTCCTACGAGCAGTACTTC. Translated, it gives CASSAGQGGSYEQYF.

In this sample, this clone turned up a few times. The chain joins TRBV11-2 to TRBJ1-1, with D perhaps matching TRBD1 (6 bases). The germline V gene has CDR1 SGHAT and CDR2 FQNNGV. CDR3 length: 14 amino acids. V shed 5 bases and J shed 1 base, with 11 bases lying between them. CDR3 protein: CASSVTGSNTEAFF. CDR3 bases: TGTGCCAGCAGCGTTACAGGGTCGAACACTGAAGCTTTCTTT.

The chain carries TRBV7-6 and TRBJ2-7; 9 bases match TRBD1. This CDR3 region has 15 residues. Germline-derived CDR1 and CDR2 are SGHVS and FNYEAQ. V gave up 0 bases and J gave up 5 bases; unmatched junction bases: 5. The CDR3 nucleotides are TGTGCCAGCAGCTTAGCCCCGGGACAGGGTAACGAGCAGTACTTC. Encoded protein: CASSLAPGQGNEQYF.

V gene TRBV5-8 combines with J gene TRBJ2-7, with 10 nucleotides matching TRBD1. The CDR3 runs to 15 residues. The junction had 10 bases not matched to a gene; V was cut back by 5 bases and J by 5 bases. The germline CDR1 and CDR2 sequences are SGHTS and YDEGEE. The CDR3 coding sequence is TGTGCCAGCAGACAAACCGGGACAGGGGACCACGAGCAGTACTTC. Its translation is CASRQTGTGDHEQYF.

The chain uses TRBV5-1 and TRBJ1-2; no reliable D call. CDR1 and CDR2 from the germline V gene are SGHRS and YFSETQ. V shed 1 base and J shed 6 bases, with 7 bases lying between them. The CDR3 contains 12 residues. The CDR3 protein is CASSLSRDGYTF. The CDR3 DNA reads TGCGCCAGCAGCTTGTCTCGGGATGGCTACACCTTC.

This clone was observed a single time. The V and J genes are TRBV6-5 and TRBJ1-1; TRBD1 aligns across 12 bases. With 0 bases clipped from V and 5 bases from J, the junction kept 1 base outside the gene matches. The CDR3 totals 15 residues. The germline CDR1 and CDR2 sequences are MNHEY and SVGAGI. As DNA, the CDR3 is TGTGCCAGCAGTTACTCGGGACAGGGGGCAACTGAAGCTTTCTTT. Its translation is CASSYSGQGATEAFF.

J is TRBJ2-7 and V is TRBV9; 7 bases are a match to TRBD2. V lost 3 bases and J lost 4; bases outside the gene matches: 10. CDR3 length: 15 residues. Germline V gene data show CDR1 as SGDLS and CDR2 as YYNGEE. CDR3 in amino acids: CASSGEMGREYEQYF. The DNA for the CDR3 is TGTGCCAGCAGCGGGGAAATGGGGCGGGAGTACGAGCAGTACTTC.

The chain carries TRBV9 and TRBJ2-1; 9 nucleotides line up with TRBD2. Germline assignment: CDR1 SGDLS and CDR2 YYNGEE. V gave up 10 bases and J gave up 0 bases; unmatched junction bases: 8. The CDR3 contains 15 residues. The CDR3, as DNA: TGTGCCGTCCCGGCGGGGGGGAGCTCCTACAATGAGCAGTTCTTC. Translating gives CAVPAGGSSYNEQFF. The full variable domain, with the rest looked up from reference TRBV9 and TRBJ2-1, is DSGVTQTPKHLITATGQRVTLRCSPRSGDLSVYWYQQSLDQGLQFLIQYYNGEERAKGNILERFSAQQFPDLHSELNLSSLELGDSALYFCAVPAGGSSYNEQFFGPGTRLTVL.

The chain has TRBV6-5 and TRBJ1-2; 7 nucleotides line up with TRBD1. The CDR3 has 13 residues. The germline V gene encodes CDR1 MNHEY and CDR2 SVGAGI. Germline trimming cut 5 bases from V and 6 bases from J; bases unmatched to any gene: 6. CDR3 sequence reads: CASSRQGRDGYTF. The DNA of the CDR3 is TGTGCCAGCAGTCGACAGGGAAGAGATGGCTACACCTTC.

This chain connects TRBV3-1 (or the pseudogene TRBV3-2) to TRBJ1-4; D might be TRBD1 (5 bases). V was pared by 2 bases and J by 5 bases, with 15 bases between. The germline V gene has CDR1 LGHDT and CDR2 YNNKEL (reference sequence). CDR3 length: 16 amino acids. The CDR3 is CASSQHGGGRNEKLFF. CDR3 coding DNA: TGTGCCAGCAGCCAACACGGGGGAGGGAGAAATGAAAAACTGTTTTTT.

The V gene is TRBV2, the J gene TRBJ1-5; TRBD1 is a possible D gene (6 bases). Germline CDR1 is SNHLY and CDR2 is FYNNEI. V lost 6 bases and J lost 5, with 8 bases in between. This CDR3 contains 12 residues. CDR3 nucleotide sequence: TGTGCCAGCAGGGACAGTTATCAGCCCCAGCATTTT. Residues: CASRDSYQPQHF.

The chain joins TRBV19 to TRBJ2-5; D is perhaps TRBD2 (6 bases). Germline CDR1 is LNHDA and CDR2 is SQIVND (reference sequence). CDR3 length: 15 residues. The V end was cut by 1 base, the J end by 1 base, with 10 bases between. The CDR3 protein is CASSIGGGSQETQYF. The CDR3 nucleotides read TGTGCCAGTAGTATAGGTGGGGGGTCCCAAGAGACCCAGTACTTC.